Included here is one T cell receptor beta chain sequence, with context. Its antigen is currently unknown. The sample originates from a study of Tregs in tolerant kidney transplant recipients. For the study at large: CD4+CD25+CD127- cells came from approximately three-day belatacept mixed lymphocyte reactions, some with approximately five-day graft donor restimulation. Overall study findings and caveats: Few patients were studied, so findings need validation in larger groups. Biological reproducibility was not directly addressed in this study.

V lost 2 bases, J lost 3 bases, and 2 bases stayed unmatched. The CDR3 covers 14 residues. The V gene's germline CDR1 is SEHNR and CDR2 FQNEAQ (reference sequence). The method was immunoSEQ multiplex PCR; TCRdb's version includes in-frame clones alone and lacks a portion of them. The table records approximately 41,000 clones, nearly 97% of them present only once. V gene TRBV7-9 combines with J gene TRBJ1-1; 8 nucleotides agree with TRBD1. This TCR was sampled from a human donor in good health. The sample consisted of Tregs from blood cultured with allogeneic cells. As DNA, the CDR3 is TGTGCCAGCAGCTTACCCAGGGGGCACACTGAAGCTTTCTTT. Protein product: CASSLPRGHTEAFF.